This T cell receptor (beta chain) was observed in a study of blood T cell repertoires in COVID-19. Authors' data handling: Amplification from reference gene primers served as the basis for estimated nucleated cell counts. Using immunoSEQ multiplex PCR, the repertoire was profiled, and TCRdb retains in-frame clones only, with some absent. V and J calls and clone size are those listed in that table; D and trimming were worked out from the DNA. The table has roughly 250,000 clones, about 90% seen once. In Seattle, patients joined the study during active infection and were tracked longitudinally. The CDR3 length is 13 residues. Trimming removed 0 bases at V and 6 bases at J, with 7 bases between. In germline, CDR1 is SGHAT, CDR2 FQNNGV.

Input material: peripheral blood. This receptor was identified in a woman in her 30s with COVID-19, enrolled during active disease. This chain connects TRBV11-2 to TRBJ2-3; D is uncertain. The CDR3 sequence is CASSLDLRDTQYF. The CDR3 DNA follows: TGTGCCAGCAGCTTAGATCTCAGGGATACGCAGTATTTT.